The present TCR beta chain was sequenced within a study of CD8+CD57+ T cells in acquired aplastic anemia. Genomic DNA templated the TCR beta VDJ and CDR3 profiling. Using its own MiXCR run on the reads, TCRdb lists one record per CDR3 protein. The sample contains 200,000 to 250,000 distinct CDR3 sequences, 30% to 35% of which appear only once. Many counts were recorded for this clonotype. One end of the junction is discordant with germline, which a read error may explain. Per the germline V gene, CDR1 is WNHNN and CDR2 is SYGVQD (reference sequence). This CDR3 has 12 residues. J is TRBJ2-7 and V is TRBV10-1; possibly TRBD2 for D (6 bases). The sample comprised sorted CD4+, CD8+, or CD8+CD57+ T cells (not recorded which) from PBMCs. This TCR came from a human donor in good health, serving as a control. DNA for the CDR3: TGTGCCAGCAGTGACGGGGGATACGAGCAGTACTTC. This encodes CASSDGGYEQYF.